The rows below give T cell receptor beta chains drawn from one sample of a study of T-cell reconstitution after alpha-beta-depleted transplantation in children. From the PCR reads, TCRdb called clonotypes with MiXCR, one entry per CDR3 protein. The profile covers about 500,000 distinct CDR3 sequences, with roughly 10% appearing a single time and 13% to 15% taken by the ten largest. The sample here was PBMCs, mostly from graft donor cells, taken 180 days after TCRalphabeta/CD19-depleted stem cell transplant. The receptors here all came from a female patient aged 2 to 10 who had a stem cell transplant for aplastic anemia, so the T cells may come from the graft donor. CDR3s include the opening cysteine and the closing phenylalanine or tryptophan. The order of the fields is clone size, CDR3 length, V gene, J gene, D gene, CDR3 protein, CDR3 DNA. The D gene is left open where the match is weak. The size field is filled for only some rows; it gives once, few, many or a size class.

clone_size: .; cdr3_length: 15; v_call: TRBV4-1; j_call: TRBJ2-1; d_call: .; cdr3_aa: CASSQDAYPYNEQFF; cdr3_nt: TGCGCCAGCAGCCAAGATGCCTATCCCTACAATGAGCAGTTCTTC
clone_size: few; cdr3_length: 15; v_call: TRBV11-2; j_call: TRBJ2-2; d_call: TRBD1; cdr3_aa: CASRPDRVNTGELFF; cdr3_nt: TGTGCCAGCAGACCGGACAGGGTGAACACCGGGGAGCTGTTTTTT
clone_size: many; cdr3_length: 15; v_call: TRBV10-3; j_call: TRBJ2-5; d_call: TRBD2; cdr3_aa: CAISGLASEVETQYF; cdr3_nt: TGTGCCATCAGCGGACTAGCCAGCGAAGTAGAGACCCAGTACTTC
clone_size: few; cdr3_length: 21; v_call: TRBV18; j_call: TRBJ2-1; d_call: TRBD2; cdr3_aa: CASSPTVQFWISGRANNEQFF; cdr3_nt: TGTGCCAGCTCACCAACGGTTCAGTTCTGGATTAGCGGGAGGGCCAACAATGAGCAGTTCTTC
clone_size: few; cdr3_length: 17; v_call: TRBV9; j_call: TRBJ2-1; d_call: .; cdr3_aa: CASSVDDPSYSYNEQFF; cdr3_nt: TGTGCCAGCAGCGTAGACGACCCCTCCTACTCCTACAATGAGCAGTTCTTC
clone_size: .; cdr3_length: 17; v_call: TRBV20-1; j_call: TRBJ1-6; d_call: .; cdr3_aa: CSARGERPSSYNSPLHF; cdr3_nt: TGCAGTGCTAGAGGTGAACGGCCTAGCTCCTATAATTCACCCCTCCACTTT
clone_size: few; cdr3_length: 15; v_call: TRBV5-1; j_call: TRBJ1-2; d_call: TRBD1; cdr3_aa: CASSLGDRGNDGYTF; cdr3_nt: TGCGCCAGCAGCTTGGGTGACAGGGGTAATGATGGCTACACCTTC
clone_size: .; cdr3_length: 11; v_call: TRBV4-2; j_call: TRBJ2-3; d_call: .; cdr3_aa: CASSLGTTQYF; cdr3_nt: TGTGCCAGCAGCCTGGGGACTACGCAGTATTTT
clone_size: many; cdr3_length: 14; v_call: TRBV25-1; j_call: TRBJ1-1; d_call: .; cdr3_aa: CASSAEPRATEAFF; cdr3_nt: TGTGCCAGCAGTGCTGAACCCCGGGCTACTGAAGCTTTCTTT
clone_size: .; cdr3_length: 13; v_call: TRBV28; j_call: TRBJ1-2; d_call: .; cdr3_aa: CASAFRLGYGYTF; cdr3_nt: TGTGCCAGTGCTTTCCGATTGGGCTATGGCTACACCTTC
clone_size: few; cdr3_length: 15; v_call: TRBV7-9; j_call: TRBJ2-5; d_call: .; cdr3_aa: CASSPKGAFQETQYF; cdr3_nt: TGTGCCAGCAGCCCGAAAGGGGCGTTCCAAGAGACCCAGTACTTC
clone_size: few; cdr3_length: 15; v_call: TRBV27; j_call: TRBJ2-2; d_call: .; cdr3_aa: CASSRGFGRTGELFF; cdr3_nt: TGTGCCAGCAGTCGAGGGTTTGGAAGGACCGGGGAGCTGTTTTTT
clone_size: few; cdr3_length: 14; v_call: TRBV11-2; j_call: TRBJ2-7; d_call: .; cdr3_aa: CASSSVTGFYEQYF; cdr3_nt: TGTGCCAGCAGCTCCGTTACAGGGTTCTACGAGCAGTACTTC
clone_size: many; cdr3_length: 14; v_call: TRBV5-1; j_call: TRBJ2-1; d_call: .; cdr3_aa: CASSVEGPYNEQFF; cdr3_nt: TGCGCCAGCAGCGTCGAGGGCCCCTACAATGAGCAGTTCTTC
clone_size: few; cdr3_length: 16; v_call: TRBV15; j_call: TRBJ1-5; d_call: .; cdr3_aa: CATSRDHGQRNQPQHF; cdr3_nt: TGTGCCACCAGCAGAGATCACGGACAGCGTAATCAGCCCCAGCATTTT
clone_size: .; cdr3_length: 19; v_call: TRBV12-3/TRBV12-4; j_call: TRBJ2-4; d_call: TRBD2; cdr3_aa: CASSWARGWEREKGNIQYF; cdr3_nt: TGTGCCAGCAGTTGGGCCCGGGGGTGGGAGCGGGAGAAGGGAAACATTCAGTACTTC
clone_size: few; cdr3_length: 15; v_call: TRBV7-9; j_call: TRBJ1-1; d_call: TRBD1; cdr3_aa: CASSLEGAAGTEAFF; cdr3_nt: TGTGCCAGCAGCCTCGAGGGGGCAGCCGGCACTGAAGCTTTCTTT
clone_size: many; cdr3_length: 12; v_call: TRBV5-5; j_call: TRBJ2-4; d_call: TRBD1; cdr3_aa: CASSSGGGIQYF; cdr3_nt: TGTGCCAGCAGCTCAGGGGGTGGGATTCAGTACTTC
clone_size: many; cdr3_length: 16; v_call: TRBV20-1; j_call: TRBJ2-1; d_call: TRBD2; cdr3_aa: CSASHSAGGLYGEQFF; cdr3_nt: TGCAGTGCTAGCCATTCCGCGGGGGGCCTCTATGGTGAGCAGTTCTTC
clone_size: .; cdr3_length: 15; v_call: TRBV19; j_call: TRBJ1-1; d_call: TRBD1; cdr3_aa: CASSISGTGYTEAFF; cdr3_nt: TGTGCCAGTAGTATATCCGGGACAGGGTACACTGAAGCTTTCTTT
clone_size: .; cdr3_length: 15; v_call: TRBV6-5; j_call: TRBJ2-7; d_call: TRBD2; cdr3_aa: CASSYSNKREVEQYF; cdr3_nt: TGTGCCAGCAGTTACTCGAACAAGCGGGAGGTCGAGCAGTACTTC
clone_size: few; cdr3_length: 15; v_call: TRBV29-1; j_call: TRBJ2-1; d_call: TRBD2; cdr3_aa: CSVEESGRRYNEQFF; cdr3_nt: TGCAGCGTTGAAGAAAGCGGGAGGAGGTACAATGAGCAGTTCTTC
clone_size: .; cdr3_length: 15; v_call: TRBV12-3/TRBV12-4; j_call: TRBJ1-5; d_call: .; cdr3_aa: CASTIQGNSNQPQHF; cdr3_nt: TGTGCCAGCACCATACAGGGTAATAGCAATCAGCCCCAGCATTTT
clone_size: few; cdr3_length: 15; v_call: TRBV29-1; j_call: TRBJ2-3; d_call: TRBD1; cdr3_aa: CSVEAGQGLTDTQYF; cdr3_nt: TGCAGCGTTGAAGCGGGACAGGGACTCACAGATACGCAGTATTTT
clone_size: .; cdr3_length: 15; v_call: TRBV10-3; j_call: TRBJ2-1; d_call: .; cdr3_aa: CAISETALSYNEQFF; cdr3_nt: TGTGCCATCAGTGAGACCGCCTTAAGCTACAATGAGCAGTTCTTC
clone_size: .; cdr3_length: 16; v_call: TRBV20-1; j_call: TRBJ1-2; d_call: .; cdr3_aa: CSARSPWAGDGYGYTF; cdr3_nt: TGCAGTGCTAGATCCCCATGGGCCGGGGACGGCTATGGCTACACCTTC
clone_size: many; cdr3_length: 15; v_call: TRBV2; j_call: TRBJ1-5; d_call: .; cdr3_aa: CASSEVGGSNQPQHF; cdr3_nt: TGTGCCAGCAGTGAAGTGGGGGGGAGCAATCAGCCCCAGCATTTT
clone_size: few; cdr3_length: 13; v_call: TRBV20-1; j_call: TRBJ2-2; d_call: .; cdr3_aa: CSARGANTGELFF; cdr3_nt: TGCAGTGCTAGGGGGGCGAACACCGGGGAGCTGTTTTTT
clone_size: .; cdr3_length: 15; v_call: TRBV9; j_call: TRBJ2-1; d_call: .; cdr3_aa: CASSVDRGYYNEQFF; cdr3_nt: TGTGCCAGCAGCGTAGACCGGGGGTACTACAATGAGCAGTTCTTC
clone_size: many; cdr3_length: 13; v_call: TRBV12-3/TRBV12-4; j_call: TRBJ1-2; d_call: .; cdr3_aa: CASSLQGRYGYTF; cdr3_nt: TGTGCCAGCAGTTTGCAGGGGAGGTATGGCTACACCTTC
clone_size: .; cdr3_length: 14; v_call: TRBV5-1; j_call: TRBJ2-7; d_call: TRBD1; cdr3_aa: CASSPLVDRAKQYF; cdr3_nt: TGCGCCAGCAGCCCCCTAGTCGACAGGGCGAAGCAGTACTTC
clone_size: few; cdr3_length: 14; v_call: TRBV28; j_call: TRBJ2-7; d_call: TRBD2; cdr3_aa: CASSSGGGSYEQYF; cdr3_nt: TGTGCCAGCAGTTCGGGGGGGGGCTCCTACGAGCAGTACTTC
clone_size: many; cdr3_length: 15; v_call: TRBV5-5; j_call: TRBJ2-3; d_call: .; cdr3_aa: CASSLFQRRTDTQYF; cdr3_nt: TGTGCCAGCAGCTTGTTCCAGCGCCGGACAGATACGCAGTATTTT
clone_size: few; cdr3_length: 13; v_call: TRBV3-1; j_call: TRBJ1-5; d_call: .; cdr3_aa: CASSPLPNQPQHF; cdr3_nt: TGTGCCAGCAGCCCGCTACCCAATCAGCCCCAGCATTTT
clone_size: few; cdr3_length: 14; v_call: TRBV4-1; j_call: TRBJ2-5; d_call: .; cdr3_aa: CASSQDRNQETQYF; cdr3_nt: TGCGCCAGCAGCCAAGATCGGAACCAAGAGACCCAGTACTTC
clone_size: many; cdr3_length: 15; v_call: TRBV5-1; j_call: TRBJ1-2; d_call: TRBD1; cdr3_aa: CASSAGQGAGYGYTF; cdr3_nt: TGCGCCAGCAGCGCCGGACAGGGGGCGGGCTATGGCTACACCTTC
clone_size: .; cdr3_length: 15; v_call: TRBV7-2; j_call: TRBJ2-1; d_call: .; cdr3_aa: CASSWPRRAYNEQFF; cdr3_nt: TGTGCCAGCAGTTGGCCGCGGAGGGCCTACAATGAGCAGTTCTTC
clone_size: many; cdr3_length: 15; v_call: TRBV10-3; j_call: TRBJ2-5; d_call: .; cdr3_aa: CAISDVRGTDETQYF; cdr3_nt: TGTGCCATCAGTGATGTTAGAGGGACGGACGAGACCCAGTACTTC
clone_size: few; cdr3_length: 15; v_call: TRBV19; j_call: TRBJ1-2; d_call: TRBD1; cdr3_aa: CASSFRTGDNYGYTF; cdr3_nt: TGTGCCAGTAGTTTTCGGACAGGGGATAACTATGGCTACACCTTC
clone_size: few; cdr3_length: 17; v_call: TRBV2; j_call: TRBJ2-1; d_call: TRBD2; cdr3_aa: CASSVLGGLAVWNEQFF; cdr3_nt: TGTGCCAGCAGTGTCCTGGGGGGACTAGCGGTCTGGAATGAGCAGTTCTTC
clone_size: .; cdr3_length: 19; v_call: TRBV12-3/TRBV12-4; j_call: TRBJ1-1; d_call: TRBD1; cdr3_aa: CASSYHRGRALRVGAEAFF; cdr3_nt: TGTGCCAGCAGCTACCACAGGGGGCGAGCCCTACGGGTTGGTGCTGAAGCTTTCTTT
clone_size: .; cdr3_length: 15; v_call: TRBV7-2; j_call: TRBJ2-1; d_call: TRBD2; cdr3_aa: CASSIGLAARNEQFF; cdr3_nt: TGTGCCAGCAGCATAGGACTAGCGGCTCGCAATGAGCAGTTCTTC
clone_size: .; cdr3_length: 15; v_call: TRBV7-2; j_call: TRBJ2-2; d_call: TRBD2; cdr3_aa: CASSSTGLATGELFF; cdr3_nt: TGTGCCAGCAGCTCGACGGGACTAGCGACCGGGGAGCTGTTTTTT
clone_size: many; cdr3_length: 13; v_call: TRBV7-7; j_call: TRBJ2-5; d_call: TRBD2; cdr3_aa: CASSRRGEETQYF; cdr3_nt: TGTGCCAGCAGCCGTCGGGGGGAGGAGACCCAGTACTTC
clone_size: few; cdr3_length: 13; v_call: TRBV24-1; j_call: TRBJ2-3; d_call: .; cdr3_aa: CAARGGMGDTQYF; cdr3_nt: TGTGCCGCCAGGGGAGGAATGGGAGATACGCAGTATTTT
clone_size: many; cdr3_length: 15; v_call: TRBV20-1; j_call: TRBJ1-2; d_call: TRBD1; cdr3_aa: CSADPSGTGEYGYTF; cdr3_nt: TGCAGTGCTGATCCCTCCGGGACAGGGGAATATGGCTACACCTTC